This T cell receptor beta chain was found in a study of blood T cells in healthy people across ages. The authors ran a second PCR of 7 to 11 cycles using a sample-barcoded 5' primer and a J-beta primer mix. TCRdb called the 5' RACE reads again in MiXCR, with one record for every CDR3 protein. This sample yields hundreds of thousands of distinct CDR3 sequences, of which 40% to 65% are seen a single time; approximately 13% belongs to the top ten. This CDR3 region has 13 residues. Trimming pared 6 bases from V and 0 bases from J, leaving 6 bases between. Germline lookup yields CDR1 KGHSH and CDR2 LQKENI. This clonotype was detected only a few times.

Sequencing used blood. The clonotype was recovered from an elderly woman in good health. The chain uses TRBV18 and TRBJ1-5, with no clear D. CDR3 region: CASSYNSNQPQHF. The CDR3 nucleotides are TGTGCCAGCTCCTATAATAGCAATCAGCCCCAGCATTTT.